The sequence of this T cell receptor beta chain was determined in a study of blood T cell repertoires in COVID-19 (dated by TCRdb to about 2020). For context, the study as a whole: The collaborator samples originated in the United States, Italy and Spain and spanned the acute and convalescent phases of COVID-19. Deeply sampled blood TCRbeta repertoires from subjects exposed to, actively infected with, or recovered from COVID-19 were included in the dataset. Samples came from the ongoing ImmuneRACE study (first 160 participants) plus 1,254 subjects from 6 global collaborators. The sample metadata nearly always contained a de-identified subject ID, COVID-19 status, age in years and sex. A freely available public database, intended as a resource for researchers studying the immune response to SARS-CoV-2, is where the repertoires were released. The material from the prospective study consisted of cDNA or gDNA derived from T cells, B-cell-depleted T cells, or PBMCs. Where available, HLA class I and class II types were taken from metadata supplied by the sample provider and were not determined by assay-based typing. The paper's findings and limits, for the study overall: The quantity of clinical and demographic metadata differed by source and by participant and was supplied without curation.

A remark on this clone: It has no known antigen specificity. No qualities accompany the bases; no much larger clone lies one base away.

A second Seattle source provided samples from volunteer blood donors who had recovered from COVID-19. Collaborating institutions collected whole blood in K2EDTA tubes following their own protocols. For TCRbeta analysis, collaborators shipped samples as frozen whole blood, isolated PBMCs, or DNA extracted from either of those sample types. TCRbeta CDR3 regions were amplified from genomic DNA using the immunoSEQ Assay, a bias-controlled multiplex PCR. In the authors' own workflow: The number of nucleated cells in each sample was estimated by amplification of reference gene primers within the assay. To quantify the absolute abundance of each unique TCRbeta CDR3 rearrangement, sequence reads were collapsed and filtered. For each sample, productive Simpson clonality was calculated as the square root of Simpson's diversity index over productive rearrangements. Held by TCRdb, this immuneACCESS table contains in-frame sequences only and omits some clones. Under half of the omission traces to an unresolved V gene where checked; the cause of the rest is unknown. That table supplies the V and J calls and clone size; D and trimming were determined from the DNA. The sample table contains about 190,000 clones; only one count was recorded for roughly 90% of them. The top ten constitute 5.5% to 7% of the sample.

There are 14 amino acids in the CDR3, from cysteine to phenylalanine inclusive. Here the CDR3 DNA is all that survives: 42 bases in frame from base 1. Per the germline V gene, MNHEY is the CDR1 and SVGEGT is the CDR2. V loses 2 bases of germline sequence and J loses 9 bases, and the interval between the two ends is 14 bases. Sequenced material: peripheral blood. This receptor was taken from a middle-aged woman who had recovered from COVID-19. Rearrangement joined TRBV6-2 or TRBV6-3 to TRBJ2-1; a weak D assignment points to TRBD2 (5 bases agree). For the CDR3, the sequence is CASSYVQLAREQFF. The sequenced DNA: TGTGCCAGCAGTTACGTTCAGCTAGCCCGTGAGCAGTTCTTC.